The 20 T cell receptor beta chains given below trace back to one sample, sequenced in a study of blood T cell repertoires in COVID-19. Sequenced by immunoSEQ multiplex PCR; TCRdb stores in-frame clones only, minus some. This sample has around 130,000 clones; 86% occur once, and the top ten carry roughly 2.3%. Sequenced sample: PBMCs or T cells enriched from blood (not recorded which). These receptors were collected from a woman in her forties or fifties who had recovered from COVID-19.

The V and J genes are TRBV5-6 and TRBJ1-2; 7 positions agree with TRBD1. CDR3 size: 14 residues. Germline-derived CDR1 and CDR2 are SGHDT and YYEEEE. Germline trimming cut 4 bases from V and 6 bases from J; bases unmatched to any gene: 9. CDR3 sequence: CASSDLDRVDGYTF. The CDR3 DNA sequence: TGTGCCAGCAGCGATCTCGACAGGGTCGATGGCTACACCTTC.

The CDR3 coding sequence is TGTGCCAGCAGCGTAGGCGGGACAGGGTGGAATGAGCAGTTCTTC. It translates to CASSVGGTGWNEQFF. This sequence joins TRBV9 and TRBJ2-1, with 9 nucleotides matching TRBD1. Trimming removed 0 bases from V and 7 bases from J; junction bases left unmatched: 5. The CDR3 is 15 residues long. Germline V CDR1 and CDR2: SGDLS, YYNGEE.

The chain uses TRBV6-7 and TRBJ1-1, with D hard to call. TRBV6-7 is an ORF for which the function is uncertain. CDR3 size: 13 residues. Trimming stripped 5 bases from V and 4 bases from J, with 11 bases between. CDR3 sequence: CASSHSYGTEAFF. The CDR3 DNA follows: TGTGCCAGCAGTCACAGCTACGGCACTGAAGCTTTCTTT.

The rearrangement uses TRBV9 and TRBJ1-6; D possibly corresponds to TRBD1 (6 bases). The CDR3 has 15 amino acids. Germline V gene sequence: CDR1 SGDLS, CDR2 YYNGEE. The germline V and J ends were trimmed by 3 bases and 0 bases, with 7 bases remaining between them. CDR3 protein: CASSGQASYNSPLHF. CDR3 coding DNA: TGTGCCAGCAGCGGACAGGCCTCCTATAATTCACCCCTCCACTTT.

The genes are TRBV29-1 and TRBJ1-1, with D maybe TRBD1 (5 bases). From germline, CDR1 is SQVTM and CDR2 ANQGSEA. The CDR3 is made up of 14 amino acids. Trimming removed 1 base from V and 5 bases from J, with 14 bases in between. The CDR3 is CSVEGSDRPTEAFF. The CDR3 coding sequence is TGCAGCGTTGAAGGGTCCGACAGACCTACTGAAGCTTTCTTT.

The gene calls are TRBV7-6 and TRBJ1-1, with D perhaps TRBD1 (5 bases). V was clipped by 5 bases and J by 2 bases, with 9 bases between them. This CDR3 contains 13 residues. From germline, CDR1 is SGHVS and CDR2 FNYEAQ. The CDR3, as DNA: TGTGCCAGCAGCCCCGACAGTAACACTGAAGCTTTCTTT. Protein sequence: CASSPDSNTEAFF.

The chain links TRBV4-1 to TRBJ1-6; perhaps TRBD1 as D (6 bases). CDR3 size: 17 residues. Germline-derived CDR1 and CDR2 are MGHRA and YSYEKL. Trimming removed 0 bases at V and 8 bases at J, with 17 bases between. The DNA for the CDR3 is TGCGCCAGCAGCCAAGATTGGGCGGGGGCGAGGTATTCACCCCTCCACTTT. This encodes CASSQDWAGARYSPLHF.

The chain joins TRBV30 to TRBJ1-1; D gene uncertain. Germline CDR1 is GTSNPN and CDR2 is SVGIG (reference sequence). The CDR3 is 13 residues long. V lost 5 bases and J 2 bases, leaving 12 bases between the germline ends. CDR3 sequence: CAWARGGNTEAFF. The CDR3 bases are TGTGCCTGGGCCCGCGGCGGAAACACTGAAGCTTTCTTT.

Note on this clone: Other DNA sequences in the sample encode the same CDR3. This chain joins TRBV5-1 and TRBJ2-5; a weak D match, TRBD1 (5 bases). Trimming left V 4 bases short and J 0 bases short, with 13 bases between. This CDR3 is built from 15 residues. The germline gives CDR1 SGHRS, CDR2 YFSETQ. For the CDR3, the DNA is TGCGCCAGCAGCGTGTCTGGGGCGGACCAAGAGACCCAGTACTTC. Protein sequence: CASSVSGADQETQYF. The whole variable domain, remainder taken from reference TRBV5-1 and TRBJ2-5, is KAGVTQTPRYLIKTRGQQVTLSCSPISGHRSVSWYQQTPGQGLQFLFEYFSETQRNKGNFPGRFSGRQFSNSRSEMNVSTLELGDSALYLCASSVSGADQETQYFGPGTRLLVL.

This chain links TRBV3-1 (or the pseudogene TRBV3-2) with TRBJ1-2; weak D call: TRBD1 (6 bases). Germline V lookup: CDR1 LGHDT, CDR2 YNNKEL (reference sequence). The CDR3 extends over 15 amino acids. The ends were cut back, 4 bases at V and 4 bases at J, with 16 bases in the middle. CDR3 nucleotides: TGTGCCAGCAGCCCCGAGGGGGGGGGAGGCTATGGCTACACCTTC. This sequence encodes CASSPEGGGGYGYTF.

The chain links TRBV5-5 to TRBJ1-5; D remains unclear. Trimming left V 4 bases short and J 1 base short, with 21 bases between. Germline V gene sequence: CDR1 SGHKS, CDR2 YYEKEE (reference sequence). The CDR3 contains 18 residues. CDR3 nucleotides: TGTGCCAGCAGCCGATTCAACCCCGAGGGATTCAGCAATCAGCCCCAGCATTTT. Amino acid sequence: CASSRFNPEGFSNQPQHF.

The gene calls are TRBV18 and TRBJ1-3, with D unresolved. V was pared by 0 bases and J by 0 bases, with 12 bases between. This CDR3 contains 17 residues. Germline lookup yields CDR1 KGHSH and CDR2 LQKENI. The CDR3 sequence: CASSPPGQVFSGNTIYF. CDR3 DNA: TGTGCCAGCTCACCACCGGGTCAGGTATTCTCTGGAAACACCATATATTTT.

The chain uses TRBV5-6 and TRBJ2-7, with a tentative D call TRBD2 (5 bases). The CDR3 sequence is 15 residues long. Germline CDR1 SGHDT, CDR2 YYEEEE. Between the trimmed V and J ends, which lost 4 bases and 5 bases, there was a span of 19 bases. The DNA for the CDR3 is TGTGCCAGCAGCAGTGGACTGCTCCTGGTCCACGAGCAGTACTTC. Amino acids: CASSSGLLLVHEQYF.

The chain couples TRBV19 to TRBJ1-1; TRBD1 agrees at 12 bases. The germline CDR1 and CDR2 sequences are LNHDA and SQIVND (reference sequence). The CDR3 totals 18 residues. The V and J ends lost 6 bases and 1 base, in that order; junction bases with no gene match: 12. DNA for the CDR3: TGTGCCAGTAGAATGGGCGTGGGACAGGGGGCGGGGAACACTGAAGCTTTCTTT. It specifies CASRMGVGQGAGNTEAFF.

The chain is built from TRBV11-3 and TRBJ2-2; D may be TRBD2 (5 bases). The CDR3 spans 18 residues. The ends were cut back, 0 bases at V and 3 bases at J, with 17 bases in the middle. Germline V gene sequence: CDR1 SGHNT, CDR2 YENEEA. CDR3 protein: CASSLEGVREVDTGELFF. Here the CDR3 DNA reads TGTGCCAGCAGCTTAGAGGGCGTGAGGGAAGTGGACACCGGGGAGCTGTTTTTT.

The chain is built from TRBV13 and TRBJ1-2; possibly TRBD1 for D (6 bases). CDR3 size: 14 residues. The V gene's germline CDR1 is PRHDT and CDR2 FYEKMQ (reference sequence). Trimming cost V 3 bases and J 8 bases, with 16 bases left between them. The CDR3 DNA is TGTGCCAGCAGCTTTTCGGACAGCCCATGGGGCTACACCTTC. Translating it yields CASSFSDSPWGYTF.

The CDR3 DNA is TGTGCCACCAGTGATGGACTAGCGGGTCGCAATGAGCAGTTCTTC. It is translated as CATSDGLAGRNEQFF. The chain employs TRBV24-1 and TRBJ2-1; 11 nucleotides agree with TRBD2. The J segment lost 6 bases and the V segment lost 3 bases, leaving 3 bases of the junction unmatched. The CDR3 extends over 15 amino acids. Germline V gene data show CDR1 as KGHDR and CDR2 as SFDVKD.

This clone was seen more than once but under ten times. J is TRBJ2-5 and V is TRBV5-1; tentatively, D is TRBD2 (6 bases). Germline CDR1 reads SGHRS; CDR2 reads YFSETQ. V was pared by 9 bases and J by 3 bases, with 18 bases between. The CDR3 length is 14 residues. CDR3 in DNA: TGCGCCACCTCGTTCGGTGGCGGGGAAGAGACCCAGTACTTC. It yields the protein CATSFGGGEETQYF.

J is TRBJ1-5 and V is TRBV11-2; 9 bases match TRBD1. Trimming at V came to 6 bases and at J to 2 bases, leaving 2 bases not matched to a gene. Germline V gene data show CDR1 as SGHAT and CDR2 as FQNNGV. This CDR3 contains 14 residues. The CDR3 loop reads CASSRDRGNQPQHF. CDR3 bases: TGTGCCAGCAGTAGGGACAGGGGCAATCAGCCCCAGCATTTT.

This chain connects TRBV5-1 to TRBJ2-7; tentatively, D is TRBD1 (6 bases). This CDR3 contains 12 residues. V was clipped by 7 bases and J by 2 bases, with 10 bases between them. Germline V lookup: CDR1 SGHRS, CDR2 YFSETQ. CDR3 residues: CASRDTTYEQYF. CDR3 nucleotides: TGCGCCAGCCGGGACACCACCTACGAGCAGTACTTC.